Sequencing of this TCR beta chain was carried out in a study of T cell repertoires in cytomegalovirus infection. Study information: CMV infection plus the matching HLA type was flagged by public TCR beta signatures. Whole-study results and caveats: What dominated the ex vivo response were HLA-C-restricted CMV-specific TCR beta clonotypes. Carriage of CMV together with the relevant HLA was identifiable through cumulative public TCR beta family frequency.

The CDR3 extends over 16 amino acids. Trimming pared 0 bases from V and 6 bases from J, leaving 15 bases between. Germline CDR1 MNHEY, CDR2 SVGEGT. Details on this clonotype: Its antigen remains unidentified.

Via MiXCR, TCRdb re-called the reads, giving one row per CDR3 protein. Of under 150,000 distinct CDR3 sequences in the sample, roughly 25% were seen once. The sequence was collected from a human donor in good health (CMV status not recorded). Some clones in this sample may be carry-over from other donors' samples. Sample: PBMCs, sequenced either directly or after in vitro stimulation (not recorded which). This rearrangement joins TRBV6-2 or TRBV6-3 to TRBJ2-1, with a possible D match to TRBD1 (6 bases). This CDR3 reads CASSYSTVDRRNEQFF. DNA of the CDR3: TGTGCCAGCAGTTACTCGACGGTTGACAGGCGCAATGAGCAGTTCTTC.